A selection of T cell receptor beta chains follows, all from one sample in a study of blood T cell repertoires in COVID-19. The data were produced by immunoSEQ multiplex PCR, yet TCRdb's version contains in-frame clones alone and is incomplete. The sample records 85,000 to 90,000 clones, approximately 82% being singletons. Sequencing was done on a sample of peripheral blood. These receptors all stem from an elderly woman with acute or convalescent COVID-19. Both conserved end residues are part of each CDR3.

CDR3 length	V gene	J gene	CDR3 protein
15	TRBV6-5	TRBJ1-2	CASSTQDGTVYGYTF
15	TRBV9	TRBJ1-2	CASSVAVGDRYGYTF
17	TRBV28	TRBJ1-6	CASSFAGVSSYNSPLHF
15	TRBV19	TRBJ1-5	CASSKGASSNQPQHF
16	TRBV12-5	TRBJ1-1	CASGFGTNDRNTEAFF
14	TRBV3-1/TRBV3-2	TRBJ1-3	CASSPRDSGNTIYF
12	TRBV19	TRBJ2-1	CASSIVRDEQFF
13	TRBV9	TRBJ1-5	CASSGGGGEPQHF
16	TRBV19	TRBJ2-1	CASSIIGAGVSSEQFF
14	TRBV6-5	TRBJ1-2	CASSPLDRNYGYTF
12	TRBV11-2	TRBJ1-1	CASSLSTGYAFF
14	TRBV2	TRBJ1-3	CASSESGSGNTIYF
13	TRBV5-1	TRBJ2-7	CASSLVGGREQYF
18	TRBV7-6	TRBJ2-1	CASSLGPSGGASYNEQFF
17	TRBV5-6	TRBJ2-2	CASSLMGDRGRSGELFF
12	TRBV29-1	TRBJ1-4	CSVDGGGQRLFF
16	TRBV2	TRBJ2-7	CASSQGRLLSSYEQYF
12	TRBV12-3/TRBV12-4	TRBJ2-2	CASRAHTGELFF
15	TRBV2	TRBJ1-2	CASSAGQGLPGGYTF
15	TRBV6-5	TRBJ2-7	CASRGIQGREYEQYF
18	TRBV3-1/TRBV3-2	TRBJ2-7	CASSQIPLGAGGAYEQYF
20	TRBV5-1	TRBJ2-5	CASSGMTGTSGVFRQETQYF
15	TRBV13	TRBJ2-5	CASSLGTGRQETQYF
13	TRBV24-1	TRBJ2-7	CATSENRGYEQYF
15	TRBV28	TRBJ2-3	CASSTLGDSTDTQYF
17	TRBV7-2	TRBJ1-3	CASSTPPGQVNRNTIYF
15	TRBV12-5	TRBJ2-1	CASGWGLAGGNEQFF
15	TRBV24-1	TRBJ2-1	CATSAGTGGYNEQFF
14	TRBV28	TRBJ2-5	CASSLEGGRETQYF
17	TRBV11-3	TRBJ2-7	CASSPLVLLAGEYEQYF
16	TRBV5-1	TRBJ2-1	CASSPGRLAGGNEQFF
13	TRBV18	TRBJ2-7	CASSPYRGNEQYF
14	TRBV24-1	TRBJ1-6	CATSPAGDNSPLHF
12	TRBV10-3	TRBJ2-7	CATWDSSYEQYF
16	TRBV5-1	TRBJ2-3	CASSEGTSGRTDTQYF
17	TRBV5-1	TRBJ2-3	CASSLGSPPHPADTQYF
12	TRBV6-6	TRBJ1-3	CASRSQASPIYF
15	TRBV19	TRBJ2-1	CASSIGSGTYNEQFF
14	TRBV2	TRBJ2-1	CASSPTSAYNEQFF
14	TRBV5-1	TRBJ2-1	CASSLGQEVNEQFF
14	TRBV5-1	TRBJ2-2	CASSPNTGTGELFF
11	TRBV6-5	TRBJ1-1	CASSYGTEAFF
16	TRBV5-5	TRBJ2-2	CASSLAQTSVTGELFF
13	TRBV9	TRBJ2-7	CASSAAGGPEQYF
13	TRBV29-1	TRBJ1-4	CSVAGEFNEKLFF
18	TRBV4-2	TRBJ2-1	CASSQDGNSGGAYNEQFF
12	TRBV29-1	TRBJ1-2	CSVAREDYGYTF
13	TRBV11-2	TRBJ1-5	CASSLDLGQPQHF
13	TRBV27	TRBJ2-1	CANALETYNEQFF
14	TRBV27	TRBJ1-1	CASSMGTGGTEAFF
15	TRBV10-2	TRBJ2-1	CASSEGGLTRNEQFF
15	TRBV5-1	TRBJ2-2	CASSEGQGASGELFF
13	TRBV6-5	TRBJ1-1	CASRGQLNTEAFF
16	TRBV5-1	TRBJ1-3	CASSLGPTGAGNTIYF
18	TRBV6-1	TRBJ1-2	CASSKAGGQGVGNYGYTF